The 12 T cell receptor beta chains given below trace back to one sample, sequenced in a study of blood T cell repertoires in COVID-19. Produced via immunoSEQ multiplex PCR; TCRdb's table is partial and in-frame only. The data show tens of thousands of clones, 80% to 90% seen once. Sequencing used peripheral blood. The receptor set was obtained from a man aged 55 to 70 with acute or convalescent COVID-19.

The chain couples TRBV20-1 to TRBJ1-1, with 7 bases lining up with TRBD1. J gave up 0 bases and V 3 bases, and 7 bases lay outside the gene matches. The CDR3 has 15 residues. Germline CDR1 and CDR2: DFQATT and SNEGSKA (reference sequence). The CDR3 DNA is TGCAGTGCTAGTTCCCAGGGGGTATTGAACACTGAAGCTTTCTTT. This gives the protein CSASSQGVLNTEAFF.

This chain joins TRBV7-9 and TRBJ1-6; 8 nucleotides align to TRBD1. Looked up from germline, CDR1 is SEHNR and CDR2 is FQNEAQ (reference sequence). The CDR3 consists of 13 residues. Germline trimming cut 5 bases from V and 16 bases from J; bases unmatched to any gene: 10. The CDR3 sequence: CASSPDRAWPLHF. The CDR3 region has the DNA TGTGCCAGCAGCCCGGACAGGGCCTGGCCTCTCCACTTT.

This clone was seen just once. The genes are TRBV5-1 and TRBJ2-1; a weak D match, TRBD2 (6 bases). Germline-derived CDR1 and CDR2 are SGHRS and YFSETQ. V was pared by 4 bases and J by 6 bases, with 8 bases between. The CDR3 sequence is 12 residues long. CDR3 sequence: CASSIGGNEQFF. The CDR3 DNA reads TGCGCCAGCAGCATCGGGGGCAATGAGCAGTTCTTC.

The CDR3 reads CASSFLDRLNSPLHF. In DNA form, the CDR3 reads TGTGCCAGCAGTTTCCTCGACAGGCTCAATTCACCCCTCCACTTT. The J gene is TRBJ1-6, the V gene TRBV28; a possible D gene is TRBD1 (6 bases). This CDR3 spans 15 amino acids. The germline V gene encodes CDR1 MDHEN and CDR2 SYDVKM. The V gene lost 3 bases and the J gene lost 7 bases, with 13 bases spanning the gap.

This sequence joins TRBV19 and TRBJ2-3; the match to TRBD1 covers 8 bases. Germline CDR1 reads LNHDA; CDR2 reads SQIVND (reference sequence). The CDR3 is made up of 13 amino acids. The V gene end was trimmed by 5 bases and the J gene end by 5 bases; junction bases not matched to a gene: 3. Here the CDR3 reads CASSSTGVDTQYF. Written as DNA, the CDR3 is TGTGCCAGTAGTTCGACAGGGGTAGATACGCAGTATTTT.

The gene calls are TRBV4-1 and TRBJ2-1; 7 bases align to TRBD1. Germline V gives CDR1 MGHRA, CDR2 YSYEKL. The length of the CDR3 is 19 residues. V was pared by 0 bases and J by 5 bases, with 16 bases of the junction left unmatched. CDR3 nucleotide sequence: TGCGCCAGCAGCCAAGATAGGGGACAGTCCCTTCCGAAGAACAATGAGCAGTTCTTC. Translated, it gives CASSQDRGQSLPKNNEQFF.

V usage is TRBV18 and J usage is TRBJ1-5; maybe TRBD1 (6 bases). Trimming stripped 6 bases from V and 7 bases from J, with 19 bases between. CDR1 is KGHSH and CDR2 is LQKENI in the germline V gene. There are 15 residues in the CDR3. CDR3 nucleotides: TGTGCCAGCTCCTACCCGGGGGGCGCCCCCCAGCCCCAGCATTTT. Protein product: CASSYPGGAPQPQHF.

V gene TRBV12-3 or TRBV12-4 combines with J gene TRBJ2-1, with D unclear. V lost 3 bases and J 8 bases, leaving 5 bases between the germline ends. CDR3 length: 11 residues. CDR3 sequence: CASSFGDEQFF. CDR3 sequence (DNA): TGTGCCAGCAGTTTCGGAGATGAGCAGTTCTTC.

J is TRBJ2-7 and V is TRBV19, with D perhaps TRBD2 (6 bases). The CDR3 spans 14 residues. The V end lost 4 bases, the J end lost 1 base, and 11 bases lay between the germline ends. Germline V gene lookup returns CDR1 LNHDA and CDR2 SQIVND (reference sequence). In DNA, the CDR3 is TGTGCCAGTAGTAGTGCGGGGCGGTCCTACGAGCAGTACTTC. This sequence encodes CASSSAGRSYEQYF.

The chain uses TRBV6-1 and TRBJ1-5, with 9 bases identical to TRBD1. Germline V gives CDR1 MNHNS, CDR2 SASEGT. There are 15 residues in the CDR3. The J segment lost 7 bases and the V segment lost 2 bases, leaving 6 bases of the junction unmatched. CDR3 nucleotide sequence: TGTGCCAGCAGTGAATATACAGGGGGCGGCCAGCCCCAGCATTTT. This encodes CASSEYTGGGQPQHF.

The gene calls are TRBV4-1 and TRBJ2-3; 11 nucleotides agree with TRBD2. CDR1 is MGHRA, CDR2 YSYEKL, per germline. V gave up 0 bases and J gave up 8 bases; unmatched junction bases: 4. The CDR3 is 15 amino acids. The DNA for the CDR3 is TGCGCCAGCAGCCAAGAGCCCCTAGCGGGGGGTACGCAGTATTTT. This codes for CASSQEPLAGGTQYF.

The rearrangement links TRBV2 to TRBJ2-7; 8 nucleotides align to TRBD1. From germline, CDR1 is SNHLY and CDR2 FYNNEI. Trimming removed 8 bases from V and 0 bases from J; junction bases left unmatched: 6. The CDR3 consists of 14 residues. As DNA, the CDR3 is TGTGCCAGCGAGCCGGGACAGGTCTCCTACGAGCAGTACTTC. Translation gives CASEPGQVSYEQYF. The variable domain in full, completed from reference TRBV2 and TRBJ2-7, reads EPEVTQTPSHQVTQMGQEVILRCVPISNHLYFYWYRQILGQKVEFLVSFYNNEISEKSEIFDDQFSVERPDGSNFTLKIRSTKLEDSAMYFCASEPGQVSYEQYFGPGTRLTVT.